The 10 T cell receptor beta chains below were found in one sample sequenced in a study of cytomegalovirus exposure and HLA in healthy donors. PCR employed 60 Vbeta and 13 Jbeta primers. Produced via immunoSEQ multiplex PCR; TCRdb's table is partial and in-frame only. Found here are some 130,000 clones, around three quarters of them singletons; the top ten hold 6.5%. Source material: PBMCs. These receptors all come from a man in his forties in good health and CMV-seropositive.

The J gene is TRBJ2-5, the V gene TRBV5-5; no reliable D call. V dropped 0 bases and J dropped 2 bases, with 5 bases sitting between them. This CDR3 is built from 13 residues. Per the germline V gene, CDR1 is SGHKS and CDR2 is YYEKEE (reference sequence). The CDR3 loop reads CASSLAVQETQYF. CDR3 nucleotides: TGTGCCAGCAGCTTGGCGGTACAAGAGACCCAGTACTTC. The full variable domain, its missing parts supplied by reference TRBV5-5 and TRBJ2-5, is DAGVTQSPTHLIKTRGQQVTLRCSPISGHKSVSWYQQVLGQGPQFIFQYYEKEERGRGNFPDRFSARQFPNYSSELNVNALLLGDSALYLCASSLAVQETQYFGPGTRLLVL.

The gene calls are TRBV4-1 and TRBJ2-1; TRBD1 matches 7 bases. This CDR3 spans 18 amino acids. J gave up 0 bases and V 0 bases, and 8 bases lay outside the gene matches. Germline CDR1 and CDR2: MGHRA and YSYEKL. DNA of the CDR3: TGCGCCAGCAGCCAAGACCCAGGGGGAACTAGCTCCTACAATGAGCAGTTCTTC. It specifies CASSQDPGGTSSYNEQFF.

The table lists this clone with a few counts. The chain recombines TRBV28 with TRBJ2-1; a weak D match, TRBD2 (5 bases). Trimming cost V 3 bases and J 8 bases, with 14 bases left between them. The CDR3 totals 14 residues. Germline CDR1 reads MDHEN; CDR2 reads SYDVKM. This CDR3 reads CASSLSASGYEQFF. CDR3 nucleotides: TGTGCCAGCAGTTTGAGCGCCTCGGGGTATGAGCAGTTCTTC.

This clone was picked up one time. V is TRBV5-1 and J is TRBJ2-6; D uncertain. CDR3 length: 15 residues. The germline gives CDR1 SGHRS, CDR2 YFSETQ. V shed 5 bases and J shed 2 bases, with 11 bases lying between them. Written as DNA, the CDR3 is TGCGCCAGCAGAATTGGCTTGACTGGGGCCAACGTCCTGACTTTC. It specifies CASRIGLTGANVLTF.

The gene calls are TRBV21-1 and TRBJ1-2; the tabulated D call, TRBD1, remains unverified against the DNA. TRBV21-1 is a pseudogene. The CDR3 has 15 residues. DNA of the CDR3: TGTGCCAGCAGCCCGCGGACAGGAGCTAACTATGGCTACACCTTC. Its translation: CASSPRTGANYGYTF.

The CDR3 is CASSRTSGPYEQYF. The CDR3 DNA sequence: TGTGCCAGCAGTAGGACTAGCGGGCCCTACGAGCAGTACTTC. The V call is TRBV6-1, the J call TRBJ2-7; 11 bases match TRBD2. Germline V gene sequence: CDR1 MNHNS, CDR2 SASEGT. After removal of 5 bases from V and 2 bases from J, the junction contained 2 bases not matched to a gene. This CDR3 region has 14 residues.

Points on this clone: A read error may produce the germline difference seen at one junction end. The chain couples TRBV7-7 to TRBJ2-5, with D tentatively TRBD2 (6 bases). Germline assignment: CDR1 SSHAT and CDR2 FNYEAQ (reference sequence). The CDR3 consists of 14 residues. CDR3 DNA sequence: TGTGCTAGCAGCCCTTTGGGACTCGGGGAGACCCAGTACTTC. Its translation is CASSPLGLGETQYF.

J is TRBJ2-4 and V is TRBV27; no firm D call. Germline V lookup: CDR1 MNHEY, CDR2 SMNVEV (reference sequence). The CDR3 is made up of 15 amino acids. V dropped 4 bases and J dropped 0 bases, with 10 bases sitting between them. As DNA, the CDR3 is TGTGCCAGCAGTTACTCCATCTTAGCCAAAAACATTCAGTACTTC. This gives the protein CASSYSILAKNIQYF.

The rearrangement joins TRBV5-1 to TRBJ1-3; TRBD1 aligns across 7 bases. J lost 0 bases, V lost 2 bases, and 11 bases had no gene match. The CDR3 spans 18 residues. Germline V gene data show CDR1 as SGHRS and CDR2 as YFSETQ. The CDR3 reads CASSFSLSGGPSGNTIYF. The CDR3 DNA sequence: TGCGCCAGCAGCTTTTCCCTCTCAGGGGGTCCCTCTGGAAACACCATATATTTT.

This chain connects TRBV11-2 to TRBJ2-7; D is uncertain. The CDR3 consists of 13 residues. Germline CDR1 SGHAT, CDR2 FQNNGV. The V and J ends lost 5 bases and 3 bases respectively, with 11 bases between them. The DNA of the CDR3 is TGTGCCAGCAGCCCCCCGGGTATCTACGAGCAGTACTTC. Translation gives CASSPPGIYEQYF.